Following are 30 T cell receptor beta chains from one sample sequenced in a study of blood T cell repertoires in COVID-19. The method was immunoSEQ multiplex PCR; TCRdb's version includes in-frame clones alone and lacks a portion of them. The repertoire holds tens of thousands of clones, over 75% seen once, with around an eighth in the top ten. The sequencing input was peripheral blood. The source of these receptors is a human donor in a cohort sampled during active COVID-19.

The CDR3 DNA reads as TGTGCCAGCAGCTTAACCTGGGACAGTTCCACAGATACGCAGTATTTT. Translated: CASSLTWDSSTDTQYF. The J gene is TRBJ2-3, the V gene TRBV7-9; TRBD1 aligns across 7 bases. The germline V gene encodes CDR1 SEHNR and CDR2 FQNEAQ (reference sequence). The CDR3 has 16 residues. The V segment lost 2 bases and the J segment 2 bases; nucleotides outside the gene matches: 7.

This chain links TRBV19 with TRBJ1-6, with D maybe TRBD1 (5 bases). Between the trimmed V and J ends, which lost 4 bases and 0 bases, there was a span of 10 bases. CDR3 length: 16 residues. Germline CDR1 LNHDA, CDR2 SQIVND (reference sequence). The DNA for the CDR3 is TGTGCCAGTAGTACCCGACAGAGCTCCTATAATTCACCCCTCCACTTT. Protein: CASSTRQSSYNSPLHF.

V and J are TRBV21-1 and TRBJ2-7; TRBD2, the table's D call, lacks a check against the DNA. TRBV21-1 is termed a pseudogene. The CDR3 runs to 14 residues. The CDR3 spells CASSRTSGSNEQYF. DNA for the CDR3: TGTGCCAGCAGCCGGACTAGCGGGAGCAACGAGCAGTACTTC.

This chain connects TRBV30 to TRBJ1-1; 8 nucleotides align to TRBD1. The V gene's germline CDR1 is GTSNPN and CDR2 SVGIG (reference sequence). Losses at the gene ends were 2 bases for V and 0 bases for J; bases not matched to a gene: 8. The CDR3 sequence is 16 residues long. The CDR3 DNA is TGTGCCTGGAGTCCCCGACAGGGGCATATGAACACTGAAGCTTTCTTT. It specifies CAWSPRQGHMNTEAFF.

V gene TRBV6-5 combines with J gene TRBJ1-2; D gene unclear. CDR3 length: 13 residues. Trimming took 5 bases from V and 3 from J, leaving 10 bases between them. The V gene's germline CDR1 is MNHEY and CDR2 SVGAGI. CDR3: CASSPYQDYGYTF. The DNA for the CDR3 is TGTGCCAGCAGTCCCTACCAGGACTATGGCTACACCTTC.

V usage is TRBV7-9 and J usage is TRBJ2-3; no reliable D call. The germline V gene has CDR1 SEHNR and CDR2 FQNEAQ (reference sequence). This CDR3 spans 12 amino acids. With 5 bases removed from V and 6 bases from J, the gap between germline ends came to 9 bases. The CDR3 region is CASSPVADTQYF. CDR3 DNA: TGTGCCAGCAGCCCCGTCGCGGATACGCAGTATTTT.

The chain has TRBV7-2 and TRBJ2-7; possible D gene TRBD2, 6 bases. V was trimmed by 0 bases and J by 0 bases, leaving 12 bases between them. The CDR3 has 16 amino acids. The germline V gene encodes CDR1 SGHTA and CDR2 FQGNSA. CDR3 residues: CASSLAGGLFSYEQYF. CDR3 coding DNA: TGTGCCAGCAGCTTAGCGGGAGGACTTTTCTCCTACGAGCAGTACTTC.

The chain is built from TRBV5-1 and TRBJ2-4, with TRBD1 identical over 7 bases. CDR1 and CDR2 (germline): SGHRS, YFSETQ. The CDR3 spans 16 residues. Trimming took 3 bases from V and 0 from J; bases not matched to a gene: 6. In nucleotides, the CDR3 is TGCGCCAGCAGCTCGGGGTGGACAGGAGCCAAAAACATTCAGTACTTC. Protein sequence: CASSSGWTGAKNIQYF. Filled out from reference TRBV5-1 and TRBJ2-4, the complete variable domain reads KAGVTQTPRYLIKTRGQQVTLSCSPISGHRSVSWYQQTPGQGLQFLFEYFSETQRNKGNFPGRFSGRQFSNSRSEMNVSTLELGDSALYLCASSSGWTGAKNIQYFGAGTRLSVL.

The J gene is TRBJ2-2, the V gene TRBV11-2; TRBD2 matches 11 bases. V was clipped by 5 bases and J by 4 bases; unmatched bases: 6. CDR1 SGHAT and CDR2 FQNNGV come from the germline V gene. The CDR3 sequence is 16 residues long. CDR3 nucleotide sequence: TGTGCCAGCAGCCTTAGCGGGAGGGCGGGCACCGGGGAGCTGTTTTTT. Its protein product is CASSLSGRAGTGELFF.

As to this clone: Other DNA sequences within the sample encode an identical CDR3. The rearrangement uses TRBV2 and TRBJ1-1, with no clear D. This CDR3 is 13 amino acids long. Trimming removed 1 base at V and 7 bases at J, with 10 bases between. Germline V lookup: CDR1 SNHLY, CDR2 FYNNEI. CDR3 sequence: CASSEVVLSEAFF. As DNA, the CDR3 is TGTGCCAGCAGTGAAGTGGTACTAAGTGAAGCTTTCTTT.

The rearrangement uses TRBV10-3 and TRBJ2-5; possible D gene TRBD2, 5 bases. Germline values: CDR1 ENHRY, CDR2 SYGVKD. Between the trimmed V and J ends, which lost 0 bases and 3 bases, there was a span of 8 bases. The CDR3 covers 14 residues. This CDR3 reads CAISESTGKETQYF. CDR3 DNA: TGTGCCATCAGTGAGTCAACGGGAAAAGAGACCCAGTACTTC.

The chain carries TRBV9 and TRBJ2-5; D gene unclear. V was shortened by 0 bases and J by 5 bases, with 11 bases between the two germline ends. Per germline, CDR1 SGDLS and CDR2 YYNGEE. The CDR3 is made up of 14 amino acids. The CDR3: CASSVATNRETQYF. The DNA of the CDR3 is TGTGCCAGCAGCGTAGCAACTAATCGGGAGACCCAGTACTTC.

This chain uses TRBV18 with TRBJ1-5, with 11 bases fitting TRBD1. The CDR3 consists of 15 residues. CDR1 and CDR2 (germline): KGHSH, LQKENI. The V gene end was trimmed by 3 bases and the J gene end by 7 bases; junction bases not matched to a gene: 5. In DNA form, the CDR3 reads TGTGCCAGCTCACCGGACAGGGGGCAGGAGCAGCCCCAGCATTTT. As protein: CASSPDRGQEQPQHF.

The chain uses TRBV19 and TRBJ1-4; perhaps TRBD1 as D (5 bases). Trimming took off 5 bases at V and 5 bases at J, with 24 bases between the two ends. Germline V CDR1 and CDR2: LNHDA, SQIVND (reference sequence). This CDR3 has 18 residues. CDR3 in amino acids: CASSPGGGRSGQNEKLFF. In nucleotides, the CDR3 is TGTGCCAGTAGTCCGGGTGGCGGAAGGTCAGGGCAGAATGAAAAACTGTTTTTT.

The genes are TRBV27 and TRBJ1-2; TRBD1 agrees at 9 bases. The V segment lost 6 bases and the J segment 8 bases; nucleotides outside the gene matches: 13. Germline V gene sequence: CDR1 MNHEY, CDR2 SMNVEV (reference sequence). This CDR3 contains 15 residues. Written as DNA, the CDR3 is TGTGCCAGCAGAGGACAGGGGAACGTCGATCGGGGCTACACCTTC. Amino acid sequence: CASRGQGNVDRGYTF.

The chain has TRBV4-2 and TRBJ1-3, with a tentative D call TRBD1 (6 bases). The germline V gene encodes CDR1 LGHNA and CDR2 YNFKEQ. The CDR3 is made up of 16 amino acids. The ends were cut back, 2 bases at V and 0 bases at J, with 11 bases in the middle. CDR3 DNA: TGTGCCAGCAGCCAACGGGACAAAAGCTCTGGAAACACCATATATTTT. Translated: CASSQRDKSSGNTIYF.

The chain has TRBV30 and TRBJ1-2, with a tentative D call TRBD1 (5 bases). The germline gives CDR1 GTSNPN, CDR2 SVGIG (reference sequence). The CDR3 is made up of 13 amino acids. V dropped 1 base and J dropped 3 bases, with 9 bases sitting between them. The CDR3 reads CAWSAGWYYGYTF. Written as DNA, the CDR3 is TGTGCCTGGAGTGCAGGGTGGTACTATGGCTACACCTTC.

This clone was detected once. The V and J genes are TRBV14 and TRBJ1-2; D is perhaps TRBD1 (5 bases). V gave up 5 bases and J gave up 5 bases, with 18 bases separating them. The CDR3 is 15 amino acids. Germline V lookup: CDR1 SGHDN, CDR2 FVKESK. Here the CDR3 reads CASSRSGTSIYGYTF. Written as DNA, the CDR3 is TGTGCCAGCAGCAGATCCGGGACTTCGATTTATGGCTACACCTTC.

This rearrangement joins TRBV6-5 to TRBJ1-2; D is unclear. The CDR3 spans 11 residues. V lost 5 bases to trimming and J lost 7 bases, with 8 bases between them. CDR1 is MNHEY, CDR2 SVGAGI, per germline. The CDR3 nucleotides read TGTGCCAGCAGTAACAGCCTTGGCTACACCTTC. Its translation: CASSNSLGYTF.

V and J are TRBV14 and TRBJ2-3; D is unresolved. This CDR3 has 12 amino acids. V was clipped by 6 bases and J by 2 bases, with 6 bases between them. Germline loops: CDR1 SGHDN, CDR2 FVKESK. The DNA for the CDR3 is TGTGCCAGCAGTAAAAACACAGATACGCAGTATTTT. It specifies CASSKNTDTQYF.

This sequence joins TRBV19 and TRBJ2-3, with TRBD1 matching 7 bases. This CDR3 region has 16 residues. Germline loops: CDR1 LNHDA, CDR2 SQIVND (reference sequence). The J segment lost 4 bases and the V segment lost 6 bases, leaving 13 bases of the junction unmatched. This CDR3 is CASRDRLVGGSDTQYF. The DNA for the CDR3 is TGTGCCAGTAGGGACAGGTTGGTCGGCGGTTCAGATACGCAGTATTTT.

In regard to this clone: A junction end diverges from the germline sequence, so it may reflect a read error. The chain combines TRBV5-1 with TRBJ1-2; D gene unclear. Germline CDR1 is SGHRS and CDR2 is YFSETQ. The CDR3 consists of 14 residues. The CDR3 region is CASTLGRAGYGYTF. The CDR3 nucleotides are TGCGCCAGCACCTTGGGGAGGGCTGGCTATGGCTACACCTTC.

The chain carries TRBV28 and TRBJ2-3, with 12 nucleotides matching TRBD2. CDR3 size: 18 residues. J lost 2 bases, V lost 6 bases, and 12 bases had no gene match. Germline V lookup: CDR1 MDHEN, CDR2 SYDVKM. The CDR3 sequence: CASRTNIRLAGDTDTQYF. Written as DNA, the CDR3 is TGTGCCAGCAGGACAAATATTAGACTAGCGGGAGACACAGATACGCAGTATTTT.

The V and J genes are TRBV10-3 and TRBJ2-5; 8 nucleotides agree with TRBD2. The CDR3 is made up of 14 amino acids. Losses at the gene ends were 9 bases for V and 4 bases for J; bases not matched to a gene: 10. Germline V gene data show CDR1 as ENHRY and CDR2 as SYGVKD. The chain's CDR3 is CAIRQSGGLETQYF. For the CDR3, the DNA is TGTGCCATAAGGCAGTCGGGGGGGTTAGAGACCCAGTACTTC.

This clone is a singleton in its sample. The gene calls are TRBV28 and TRBJ2-2; tentatively, D is TRBD1 (6 bases). The ends were cut back, 10 bases at V and 2 bases at J, with 11 bases in the middle. Germline lookup yields CDR1 MDHEN and CDR2 SYDVKM. This CDR3 is built from 13 residues. CDR3: CAIRRGNTGELFF. The DNA for the CDR3 is TGTGCCATCCGCAGGGGAAACACCGGGGAGCTGTTTTTT.

The J gene is TRBJ1-2, the V gene TRBV11-2; weak D call: TRBD1 (6 bases). V was shortened by 5 bases and J by 7 bases, with 14 bases between the two germline ends. Germline V gene data show CDR1 as SGHAT and CDR2 as FQNNGV. The CDR3 has 13 residues. CDR3: CASSDGTTGGYTF. The CDR3 region has the DNA TGTGCCAGCAGCGACGGGACAACTGGTGGCTACACCTTC.

The chain recombines TRBV9 with TRBJ2-7; TRBD2 aligns across 7 bases. After removal of 1 base from V and 0 bases from J, the junction contained 4 bases not matched to a gene. Germline V gene sequence: CDR1 SGDLS, CDR2 YYNGEE. The CDR3 has 15 amino acids. CDR3 region: CASSVMGGSSYEQYF. The CDR3, as DNA: TGTGCCAGCAGCGTAATGGGGGGGAGCTCCTACGAGCAGTACTTC.

The chain uses TRBV4-3 and TRBJ2-2, with TRBD1 matching 9 bases. The CDR3 has 17 amino acids. Germline CDR1 reads LGHNA; CDR2 reads YSLEER. J lost 1 base, V lost 4 bases, and 7 bases had no gene match. CDR3 residues: CASSLTGGVLNTGELFF. The CDR3 coding sequence is TGCGCCAGCAGCCTGACAGGGGGGGTCCTGAACACCGGGGAGCTGTTTTTT.

J is TRBJ1-1 and V is TRBV19; D might be TRBD1 (6 bases). CDR1 is LNHDA and CDR2 is SQIVND in the germline V gene (reference sequence). V was shortened by 3 bases and J by 5 bases, with 13 bases between the two germline ends. The CDR3 length is 14 residues. The CDR3 protein is CASSMGAYPTEAFF. CDR3 DNA sequence: TGTGCCAGTAGTATGGGGGCGTACCCGACTGAAGCTTTCTTT.

This clone was picked up a small number of times. This rearrangement joins TRBV28 to TRBJ2-3; 10 positions match TRBD2. Germline-derived CDR1 and CDR2 are MDHEN and SYDVKM. V shed 1 base, J shed 3 bases, and the junction held 10 bases outside the gene matches. The CDR3 is 18 residues long. The CDR3 region has the DNA TGTGCCAGCAGTTTATATCCAGCGGGGGGGCAAAGGACAGATACGCAGTATTTT. This gives the protein CASSLYPAGGQRTDTQYF.